The 31 T cell receptor beta chains reported below all come from one sample, sequenced in a study of OX40 agonist ivuxolimab in advanced cancers. Sequencing was performed with immunoSEQ multiplex PCR; in TCRdb, only in-frame clones are kept and a portion is missing. This sample has about 64,000 clones, with approximately 88% found just once. The material sequenced was CD4+ or CD8+ T cells sorted from blood, taken in a trial of the OX40 agonist ivuxolimab. The receptors come from an adult with an advanced solid tumor such as melanoma, head and neck, liver or kidney cancer.

This clone was detected a few times. The chain combines TRBV6-4 with TRBJ1-1; TRBD1 aligns across 7 bases. Germline V gene lookup returns CDR1 MRHNA and CDR2 SNTAGT. This CDR3 has 12 residues. V lost 10 bases, J lost 1 base, and 3 bases stayed unmatched. CDR3 region: CAIRDRNTEAFF. The CDR3, as DNA: TGTGCCATCAGGGACAGGAACACTGAAGCTTTCTTT.

This clone showed up just once. The chain is built from TRBV30 and TRBJ2-1; 14 bases are a match to TRBD2. After removal of 1 base from V and 6 bases from J, the junction contained 2 bases not matched to a gene. The length of the CDR3 is 15 residues. In germline, CDR1 is GTSNPN, CDR2 SVGIG (reference sequence). CDR3 protein: CAWSEGLAGGNEQFF. In DNA form, the CDR3 reads TGTGCCTGGAGTGAAGGACTAGCGGGAGGCAATGAGCAGTTCTTC. The entire variable domain, with the rest obtained from reference TRBV30 and TRBJ2-1, is as follows: SQTIHQWPATLVQPVGSPLSLECTVEGTSNPNLYWYRQAAGRGLQLLFYSVGIGQISSEVPQNLSASRPQDRQFILSSKKLLLSDSGFYLCAWSEGLAGGNEQFFGPGTRLTVL.

This chain uses TRBV7-9 with TRBJ2-2; 9 bases line up with TRBD2. Germline CDR1 SEHNR, CDR2 FQNEAQ (reference sequence). The ends lost 4 bases at V and 6 bases at J; junction bases unmatched: 12. The CDR3 is 17 amino acids. The CDR3 reads CASSSFRIAGESGELFF. The CDR3 DNA reads as TGTGCCAGCAGCTCATTTCGAATAGCGGGAGAGTCCGGGGAGCTGTTTTTT.

This clone came up once. CDR3 protein: CASSYDRVSNYGYTF. The CDR3 DNA is TGTGCCAGCAGTTACGACAGGGTGTCTAACTATGGCTACACCTTC. The J gene is TRBJ1-2, the V gene TRBV6-5, with 7 bases fitting TRBD1. The CDR3 runs to 15 residues. CDR1 is MNHEY, CDR2 SVGAGI, per germline. J gave up 0 bases and V 2 bases, and 3 bases lay outside the gene matches.

This clone was picked up a small number of times. This chain's CDR3 is CASSFRGGVGYTF. CDR3 nucleotide sequence: TGTGCCAGCAGCTTTAGGGGGGGAGTTGGCTACACCTTC. The genes are TRBV6-6 and TRBJ1-2; possibly TRBD1 for D (6 bases). This CDR3 has 13 residues. V was pared by 6 bases and J by 7 bases, with 15 bases between. CDR1 is MNHNY, CDR2 SVGAGI, per germline (reference sequence).

The gene calls are TRBV23-1 and TRBJ1-3; D is perhaps TRBD1 (6 bases). TRBV23-1 is an open reading frame whose function is uncertain. The V end was cut by 10 bases, the J end by 8 bases, with 12 bases between. The CDR3 is 11 amino acids. The CDR3 bases are TGCGCCACCCAAAGGGGGGACACCATATATTTT. It codes for CATQRGDTIYF.

This clone is a singleton in its sample. This chain connects TRBV2 to TRBJ2-3; D is unclear. The CDR3 has 14 amino acids. Germline values: CDR1 SNHLY, CDR2 FYNNEI. V lost 5 bases to trimming and J lost 0 bases, with 9 bases between them. CDR3 residues: CASSRAPSTDTQYF. The CDR3 DNA is TGTGCCAGCAGTCGAGCGCCTAGCACAGATACGCAGTATTTT. The variable domain in full, with the rest retrieved from reference TRBV2 and TRBJ2-3, is EPEVTQTPSHQVTQMGQEVILRCVPISNHLYFYWYRQILGQKVEFLVSFYNNEISEKSEIFDDQFSVERPDGSNFTLKIRSTKLEDSAMYFCASSRAPSTDTQYFGPGTRLTVL.

The DNA for the CDR3 is TGTGCCAGTGGGCGGAACGGACAGAATAATGAAAAACTGTTTTTT. It codes for CASGRNGQNNEKLFF. This chain connects TRBV19 to TRBJ1-4, with D tentatively TRBD1 (6 bases). CDR3 length: 15 amino acids. Germline V gene sequence: CDR1 LNHDA, CDR2 SQIVND (reference sequence). V was trimmed by 8 bases and J by 4 bases, leaving 17 bases between them.

In this sample, this clone turned up a few times. The V gene is TRBV5-4, the J gene TRBJ1-2, with D uncertain. With 0 bases removed from V and 10 bases from J, the gap between germline ends came to 19 bases. There are 15 residues in the CDR3. The germline V gene encodes CDR1 SGHNT and CDR2 YYREEE (reference sequence). CDR3 loop: CASSLVNLGAAHYTF. CDR3 DNA: TGTGCCAGCAGCTTGGTAAATTTGGGAGCAGCACACTACACCTTC.

The rearrangement uses TRBV28 and TRBJ1-1, with TRBD1 as a possible D gene (5 bases). The CDR3 has 11 amino acids. V was shortened by 3 bases and J by 7 bases, with 6 bases between the two germline ends. Germline assignment: CDR1 MDHEN and CDR2 SYDVKM. The CDR3, as DNA: TGTGCCAGCAGTTTGGGGGGTGAAGCTTTCTTT. The encoded protein is CASSLGGEAFF.

This chain uses TRBV5-1 with TRBJ2-7; maybe TRBD2 (6 bases). Germline V CDR1 and CDR2: SGHRS, YFSETQ. V lost 3 bases to trimming and J lost 0 bases, with 7 bases between them. There are 13 residues in the CDR3. In DNA form, the CDR3 reads TGCGCCAGCAGCTCCGGGAGCTCCTACGAGCAGTACTTC. Translating gives CASSSGSSYEQYF.

V and J are TRBV5-1 and TRBJ2-5, with 8 bases aligning to TRBD2. With V trimmed by 3 bases and J by 5 bases, 12 bases remained unmatched. The CDR3 extends over 16 amino acids. CDR1 and CDR2 (germline): SGHRS, YFSETQ. The CDR3 region is CASSSVDRAGVETQYF. CDR3 nucleotide sequence: TGCGCCAGCAGCTCCGTCGACAGAGCGGGAGTTGAGACCCAGTACTTC.

This chain connects TRBV5-6 to TRBJ1-1, with a weak D call TRBD1 (5 bases). V was cut by 5 bases and J by 3 bases, with 20 bases left in between. The CDR3 contains 16 residues. Germline V gene sequence: CDR1 SGHDT, CDR2 YYEEEE. The CDR3 spells CASRREGWTGDTEAFF. CDR3 sequence (DNA): TGTGCCAGCAGAAGAGAAGGGTGGACGGGGGACACTGAAGCTTTCTTT.

The V gene is TRBV4-3, the J gene TRBJ1-1; D is unresolved. Trimming stripped 4 bases from V and 1 base from J, with 13 bases between. The V gene's germline CDR1 is LGHNA and CDR2 YSLEER. This CDR3 is built from 15 residues. DNA for the CDR3: TGCGCCAGCAGCCCCGATACGACCGGGAACACTGAAGCTTTCTTT. This gives the protein CASSPDTTGNTEAFF.

The chain employs TRBV5-5 and TRBJ1-4; TRBD1 is a possible D gene (5 bases). Germline V CDR1 and CDR2: SGHKS, YYEKEE (reference sequence). This CDR3 is built from 15 residues. V was trimmed by 3 bases and J by 2 bases, leaving 11 bases between them. CDR3 protein: CASSSQGWTNEKLFF. CDR3 DNA sequence: TGTGCCAGCAGCTCTCAGGGATGGACTAATGAAAAACTGTTTTTT.

The chain carries TRBV5-1 and TRBJ2-1, with TRBD2 matching 7 bases. CDR1 and CDR2 (germline): SGHRS, YFSETQ. The CDR3 spans 14 residues. Germline trimming cut 7 bases from V and 7 bases from J; bases unmatched to any gene: 11. CDR3 DNA: TGCGCCAGCGAGTTGGGAGGGCCGCAAAATGAGCAGTTCTTC. Translating it yields CASELGGPQNEQFF.

The chain has TRBV18 and TRBJ1-2; D is possibly TRBD1 (6 bases). CDR1 and CDR2 (germline): KGHSH, LQKENI. The V end was cut by 5 bases, the J end by 7 bases, with 11 bases between. CDR3 length equals 12 residues. The CDR3 coding sequence is TGTGCCAGCTCAACAGGGCTCGGTGGCTACACCTTC. This codes for CASSTGLGGYTF.

J is TRBJ2-1 and V is TRBV7-9, with D perhaps TRBD2 (5 bases). The germline V gene encodes CDR1 SEHNR and CDR2 FQNEAQ (reference sequence). The CDR3 runs to 17 residues. Between the trimmed V and J ends, which lost 1 base and 2 bases, there was a span of 15 bases. The CDR3 loop is CASSLEAERPPYNEQFF. In nucleotides, the CDR3 is TGTGCCAGCAGCTTAGAAGCGGAGAGACCCCCCTACAATGAGCAGTTCTTC.

The chain recombines TRBV2 with TRBJ1-4; D call uncertain. Germline V gene lookup returns CDR1 SNHLY and CDR2 FYNNEI. The CDR3 is made up of 15 amino acids. V was trimmed by 7 bases and J by 0 bases, leaving 12 bases between them. This CDR3 is CASTRTVTTNEKLFF. The CDR3 nucleotides read TGTGCCAGCACCCGGACGGTAACAACTAATGAAAAACTGTTTTTT. The complete variable domain, with remaining parts taken from reference TRBV2 and TRBJ1-4, reads EPEVTQTPSHQVTQMGQEVILRCVPISNHLYFYWYRQILGQKVEFLVSFYNNEISEKSEIFDDQFSVERPDGSNFTLKIRSTKLEDSAMYFCASTRTVTTNEKLFFGSGTQLSVL.

The chain combines TRBV6-1 with TRBJ1-1, with no clear D. Trimming took off 5 bases at V and 6 bases at J, with 16 bases between the two ends. The CDR3 totals 14 residues. The V gene's germline CDR1 is MNHNS and CDR2 SASEGT. The CDR3 nucleotides read TGTGCCAGCAGTTTTGAAGGGTTTGGCTCTGAAGCTTTCTTT. Amino acid sequence: CASSFEGFGSEAFF.

Notes on this clone: The sample holds other DNA sequences that translate to the same CDR3. V gene TRBV5-1 combines with J gene TRBJ2-6; 11 bases agree with TRBD1. CDR1 is SGHRS and CDR2 is YFSETQ in the germline V gene. The CDR3 sequence is 18 residues long. The V gene end was trimmed by 4 bases and the J gene end by 0 bases; junction bases not matched to a gene: 6. The CDR3 sequence is CASSPRTGGFSGANVLTF. The CDR3 nucleotides are TGCGCCAGCAGCCCACGGACAGGGGGCTTCTCTGGGGCCAACGTCCTGACTTTC.

CDR3 in DNA: TGCGCCAGCAGGACGACAGGTAGCGATGAGCAGTTCTTC. Its protein product is CASRTTGSDEQFF. The rearrangement uses TRBV5-1 and TRBJ2-1; weak D call: TRBD1 (6 bases). The germline V gene encodes CDR1 SGHRS and CDR2 YFSETQ. The CDR3 has 13 residues. V lost 5 bases and J lost 8, with 14 bases in between.

The chain couples TRBV6-6 to TRBJ1-6; D not resolved. V was pared by 2 bases and J by 5 bases, with 13 bases between. The CDR3 has 16 residues. Germline V gene sequence: CDR1 MNHNY, CDR2 SVGAGI (reference sequence). This CDR3 reads CASSYIGSSNNSPLHF. DNA of the CDR3: TGTGCCAGCAGTTACATTGGGAGTTCGAATAATTCACCCCTCCACTTT.

The chain carries TRBV5-1 and TRBJ2-5; D may be TRBD2 (6 bases). The V end was cut by 0 bases, the J end by 2 bases, with 8 bases between. The CDR3 totals 14 residues. CDR1 is SGHRS and CDR2 is YFSETQ in the germline V gene. The CDR3 nucleotides read TGCGCCAGCAGCTTGGGGAGGGCGCAAGAGACCCAGTACTTC. This sequence encodes CASSLGRAQETQYF.

This chain connects TRBV5-1 to TRBJ2-5; D assignment may be TRBD1 or TRBD2 (6 bases each). Germline loops: CDR1 SGHRS, CDR2 YFSETQ. There are 15 residues in the CDR3. Trimming cost V 3 bases and J 1 base, with 13 bases left between them. In DNA form, the CDR3 reads TGCGCCAGCAGCTGGGGGGCGGTATCCCAAGAGACCCAGTACTTC. Amino acids: CASSWGAVSQETQYF.

This chain connects TRBV25-1 to TRBJ2-3, with a possible D match to TRBD2 (6 bases). Per germline, CDR1 MGHDK and CDR2 SYGVNS. This CDR3 region has 14 residues. Deletions cut 4 bases from V and 1 base from J, with 9 bases between. The CDR3 DNA reads as TGTGCCAGCAGTGCTGCGGGGCGCACAGATACGCAGTATTTT. This encodes CASSAAGRTDTQYF. Full variable domain (outside the CDR3, taken from reference TRBV25-1 and TRBJ2-3): EADIYQTPRYLVIGTGKKITLECSQTMGHDKMYWYQQDPGMELHLIHYSYGVNSTEKGDLSSESTVSRIRTEHFPLTLESARPSHTSQYLCASSAAGRTDTQYFGPGTRLTVL.

The table lists this clone with a few counts. The chain uses TRBV4-3 and TRBJ1-5; TRBD1 might be the D (5 bases). CDR1 is LGHNA, CDR2 YSLEER, per germline. V was clipped by 0 bases and J by 6 bases, with 12 bases between them. The CDR3 consists of 15 residues. CDR3 coding DNA: TGCGCCAGCAGCCAAGATGGGGGGGGAGGTCAGCCCCAGCATTTT. It specifies CASSQDGGGGQPQHF.

J is TRBJ2-1 and V is TRBV2, with 13 bases lining up with TRBD2. This CDR3 contains 15 residues. With 6 bases clipped from V and 7 bases from J, the junction kept 6 bases outside the gene matches. Germline values: CDR1 SNHLY, CDR2 FYNNEI. The CDR3 sequence is CASRRLAGGINEQFF. CDR3 nucleotides: TGTGCCAGCAGGAGACTAGCGGGAGGTATAAATGAGCAGTTCTTC.

This chain joins TRBV10-1 and TRBJ2-1; D uncertain. V gave up 4 bases and J gave up 2 bases, with 9 bases separating them. The CDR3 runs 14 residues. Germline loops: CDR1 WNHNN, CDR2 SYGVQD (reference sequence). This CDR3 is CASSVGLTYNEQFF. In nucleotides, the CDR3 is TGCGCCAGCAGTGTTGGGCTAACCTACAATGAGCAGTTCTTC.

The chain recombines TRBV7-8 with TRBJ2-5, with 8 bases aligning to TRBD2. Matching the DNA end better, TRBJ2-7 makes the J call doubtful. Germline-derived CDR1 and CDR2 are SGHVS and FQNEAQ. The CDR3 has 13 residues. DNA for the CDR3: TGTGCCAGCAGCAGCGGGAGAGGTTACGAGCAGTACTTC. Translation: CASSSGRGYEQYF.

V usage is TRBV7-9 and J usage is TRBJ1-4; D is possibly TRBD1 (6 bases). Per the germline V gene, CDR1 is SEHNR and CDR2 is FQNEAQ (reference sequence). V lost 4 bases and J 8 bases, leaving 17 bases between the germline ends. This CDR3 region has 15 residues. This chain's CDR3 is CASSSTGPSREKLFF. The CDR3 DNA reads as TGTGCCAGCAGCTCGACAGGACCATCGCGGGAAAAACTGTTTTTT.